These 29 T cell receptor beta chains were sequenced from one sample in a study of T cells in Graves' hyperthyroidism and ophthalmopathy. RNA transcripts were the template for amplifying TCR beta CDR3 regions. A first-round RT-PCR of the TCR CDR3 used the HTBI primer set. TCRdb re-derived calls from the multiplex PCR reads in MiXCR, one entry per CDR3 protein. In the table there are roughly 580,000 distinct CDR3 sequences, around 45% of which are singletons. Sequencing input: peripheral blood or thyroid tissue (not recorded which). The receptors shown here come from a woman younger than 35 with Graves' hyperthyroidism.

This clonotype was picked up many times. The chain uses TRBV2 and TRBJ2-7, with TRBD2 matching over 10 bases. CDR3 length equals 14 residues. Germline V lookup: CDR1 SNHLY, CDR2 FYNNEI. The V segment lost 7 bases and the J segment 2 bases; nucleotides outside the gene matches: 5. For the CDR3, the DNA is TGTGCCAGCAAGTCTAGCGGGGGAACCTACGAGCAGTACTTC. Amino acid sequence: CASKSSGGTYEQYF.

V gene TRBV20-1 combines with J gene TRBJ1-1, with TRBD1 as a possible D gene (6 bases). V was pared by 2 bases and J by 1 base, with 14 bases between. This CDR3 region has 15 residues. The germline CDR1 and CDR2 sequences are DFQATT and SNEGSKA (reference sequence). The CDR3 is CSARPKGHPNTEAFF. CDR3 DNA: TGCAGTGCTAGACCTAAGGGACACCCGAACACTGAAGCTTTCTTT.

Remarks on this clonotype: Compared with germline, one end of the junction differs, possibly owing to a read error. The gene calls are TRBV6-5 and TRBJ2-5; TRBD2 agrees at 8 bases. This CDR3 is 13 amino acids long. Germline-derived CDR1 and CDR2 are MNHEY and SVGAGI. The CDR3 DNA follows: TGTGCCATCAGTTACGGGGGGGAGGAGACCCAGTACTTC. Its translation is CAISYGGEETQYF.

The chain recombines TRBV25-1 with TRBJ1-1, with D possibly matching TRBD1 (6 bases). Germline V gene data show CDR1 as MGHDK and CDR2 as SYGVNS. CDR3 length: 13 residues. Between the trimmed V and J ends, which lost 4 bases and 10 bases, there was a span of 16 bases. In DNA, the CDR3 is TGTGCCAGCAGTGCTAGCTATGGGGGGGCAGCTTTCTTT. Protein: CASSASYGGAAFF.

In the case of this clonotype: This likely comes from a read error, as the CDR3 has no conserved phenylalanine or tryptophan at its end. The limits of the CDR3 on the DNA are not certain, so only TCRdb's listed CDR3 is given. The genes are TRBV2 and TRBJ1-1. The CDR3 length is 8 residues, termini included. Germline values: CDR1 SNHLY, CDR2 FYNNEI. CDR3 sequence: CASNGESY.

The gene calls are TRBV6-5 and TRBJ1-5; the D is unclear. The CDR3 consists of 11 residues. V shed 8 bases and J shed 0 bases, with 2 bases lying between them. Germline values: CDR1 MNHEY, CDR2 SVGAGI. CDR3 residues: CASDSNQPQHF. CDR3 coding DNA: TGTGCCAGCGATAGCAATCAGCCCCAGCATTTT.

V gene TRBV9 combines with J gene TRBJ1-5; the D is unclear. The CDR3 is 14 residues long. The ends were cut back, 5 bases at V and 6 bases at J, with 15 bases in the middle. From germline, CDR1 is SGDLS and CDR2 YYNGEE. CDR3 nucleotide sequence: TGTGCCAGCAGAGGTCCTAGGGAAGGTCAGCCCCAGCATTTT. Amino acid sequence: CASRGPREGQPQHF. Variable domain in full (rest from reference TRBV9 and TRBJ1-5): DSGVTQTPKHLITATGQRVTLRCSPRSGDLSVYWYQQSLDQGLQFLIQYYNGEERAKGNILERFSAQQFPDLHSELNLSSLELGDSALYFCASRGPREGQPQHFGDGTRLSIL.

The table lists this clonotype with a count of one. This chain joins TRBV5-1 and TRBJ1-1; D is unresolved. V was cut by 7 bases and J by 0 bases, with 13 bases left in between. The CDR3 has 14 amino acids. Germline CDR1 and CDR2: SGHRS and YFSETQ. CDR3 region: CASGSLSMNTEAFF. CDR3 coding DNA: TGCGCCAGCGGCTCCCTTTCCATGAACACTGAAGCTTTCTTT.

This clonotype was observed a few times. The CDR3 nucleotides read TGTGCCAGCAGCCCAGATCCCTGGCGGGACCAAGAGACCCAGTACTTC. Residues: CASSPDPWRDQETQYF. The chain is built from TRBV7-2 and TRBJ2-5; tentatively, D is TRBD2 (5 bases). The CDR3 is made up of 16 amino acids. V shed 5 bases and J shed 0 bases, with 16 bases lying between them. CDR1 is SGHTA and CDR2 is FQGNSA in the germline V gene.

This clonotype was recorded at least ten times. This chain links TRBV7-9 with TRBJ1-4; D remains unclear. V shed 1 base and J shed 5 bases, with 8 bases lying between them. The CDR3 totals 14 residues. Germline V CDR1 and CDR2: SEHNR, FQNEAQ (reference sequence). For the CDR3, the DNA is TGTGCCAGCAGCTTAGGCCAGACCAATGAAAAACTGTTTTTT. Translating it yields CASSLGQTNEKLFF.

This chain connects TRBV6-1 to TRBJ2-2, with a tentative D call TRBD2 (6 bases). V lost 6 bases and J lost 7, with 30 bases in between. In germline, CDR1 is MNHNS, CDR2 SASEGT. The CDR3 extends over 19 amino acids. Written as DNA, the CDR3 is TGTGCCAGCAGCCAAGATTGGCCAAACCTCGGGAGAGTCGGCGGGGAGCTGTTTTTT. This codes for CASSQDWPNLGRVGGELFF.

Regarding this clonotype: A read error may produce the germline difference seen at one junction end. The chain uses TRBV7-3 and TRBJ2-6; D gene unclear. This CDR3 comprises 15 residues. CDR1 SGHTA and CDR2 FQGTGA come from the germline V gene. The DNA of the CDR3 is TGCGCCAGCAGCCGCAGAAGGGCGGGGGCCAACGTCCTGACTTTC. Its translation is CASSRRRAGANVLTF.

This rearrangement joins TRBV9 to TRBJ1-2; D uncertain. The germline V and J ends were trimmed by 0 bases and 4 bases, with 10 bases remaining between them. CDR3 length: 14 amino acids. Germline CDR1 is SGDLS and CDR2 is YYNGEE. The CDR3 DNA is TGTGCCAGCAGCGTAGAAGGGCATGGCTATGGCTACACCTTC. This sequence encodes CASSVEGHGYGYTF.

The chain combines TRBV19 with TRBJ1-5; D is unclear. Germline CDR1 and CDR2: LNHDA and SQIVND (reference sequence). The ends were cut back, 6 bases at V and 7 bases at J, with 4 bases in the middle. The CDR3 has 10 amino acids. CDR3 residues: CASRRQPQHF. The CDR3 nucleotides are TGTGCCAGTAGAAGGCAGCCCCAGCATTTT.

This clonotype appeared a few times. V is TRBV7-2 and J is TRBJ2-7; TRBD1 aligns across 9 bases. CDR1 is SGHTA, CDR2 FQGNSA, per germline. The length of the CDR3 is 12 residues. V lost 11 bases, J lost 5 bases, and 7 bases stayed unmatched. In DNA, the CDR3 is TGTGCCGGCCGGGACAGGGTCCACGAGCAGTACTTC. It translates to CAGRDRVHEQYF.

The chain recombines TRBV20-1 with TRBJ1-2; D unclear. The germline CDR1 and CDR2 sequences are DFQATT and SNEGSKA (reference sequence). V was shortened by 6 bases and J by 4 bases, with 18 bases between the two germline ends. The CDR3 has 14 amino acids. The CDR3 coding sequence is TGCAGTGCCCCCGGCTCGGCCGAGCGCTATGGCTACACCTTC. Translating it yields CSAPGSAERYGYTF.

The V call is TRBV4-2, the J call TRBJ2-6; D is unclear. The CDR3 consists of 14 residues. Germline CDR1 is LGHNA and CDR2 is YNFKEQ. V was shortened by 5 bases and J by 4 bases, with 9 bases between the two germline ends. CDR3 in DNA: TGTGCCAGCAGCTCCCTTCAGGGGGCCAACGTCCTGACTTTC. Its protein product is CASSSLQGANVLTF.

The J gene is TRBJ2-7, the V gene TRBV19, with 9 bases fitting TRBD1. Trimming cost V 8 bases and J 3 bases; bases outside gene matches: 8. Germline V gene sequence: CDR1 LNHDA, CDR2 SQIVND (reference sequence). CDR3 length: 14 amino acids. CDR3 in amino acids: CASGIGQGYYEQYF. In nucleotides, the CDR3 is TGTGCCAGTGGAATCGGACAGGGGTACTACGAGCAGTACTTC.

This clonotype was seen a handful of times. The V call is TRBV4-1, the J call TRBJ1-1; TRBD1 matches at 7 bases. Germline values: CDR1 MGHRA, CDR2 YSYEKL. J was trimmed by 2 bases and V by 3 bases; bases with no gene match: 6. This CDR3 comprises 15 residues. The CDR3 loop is CASSHRDRLNTEAFF. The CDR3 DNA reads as TGCGCCAGCAGCCACAGGGACAGACTCAACACTGAAGCTTTCTTT.

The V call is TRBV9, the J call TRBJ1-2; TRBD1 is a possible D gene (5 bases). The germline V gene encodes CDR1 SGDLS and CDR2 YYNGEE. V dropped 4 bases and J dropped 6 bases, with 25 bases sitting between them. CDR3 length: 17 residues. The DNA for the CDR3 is TGTGCCAGCAGCCAAGATACTGGGGGATGGAGGTCGAATGGCTACACCTTC. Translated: CASSQDTGGWRSNGYTF.

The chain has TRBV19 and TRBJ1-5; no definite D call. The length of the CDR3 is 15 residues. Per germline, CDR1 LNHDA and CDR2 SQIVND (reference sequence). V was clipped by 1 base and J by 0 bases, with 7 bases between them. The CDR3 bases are TGTGCCAGTAGTATAGGCCAGTATAGCAATCAGCCCCAGCATTTT. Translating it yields CASSIGQYSNQPQHF.

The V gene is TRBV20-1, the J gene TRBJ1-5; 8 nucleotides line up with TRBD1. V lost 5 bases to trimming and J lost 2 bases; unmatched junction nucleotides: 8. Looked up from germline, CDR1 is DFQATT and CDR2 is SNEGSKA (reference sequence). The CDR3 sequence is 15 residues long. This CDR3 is CSAANPGGGNQPQHF. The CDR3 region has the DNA TGCAGTGCTGCTAACCCAGGGGGCGGCAATCAGCCCCAGCATTTT.

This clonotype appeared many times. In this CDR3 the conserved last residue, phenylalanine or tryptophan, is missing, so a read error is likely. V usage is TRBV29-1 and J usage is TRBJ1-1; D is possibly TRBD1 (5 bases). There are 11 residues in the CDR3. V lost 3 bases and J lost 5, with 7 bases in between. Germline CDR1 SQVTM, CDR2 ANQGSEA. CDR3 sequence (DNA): TGCAGCGTTGAGGGGGAAACTGAAGCTTTCCTT. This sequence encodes CSVEGETEAFL.

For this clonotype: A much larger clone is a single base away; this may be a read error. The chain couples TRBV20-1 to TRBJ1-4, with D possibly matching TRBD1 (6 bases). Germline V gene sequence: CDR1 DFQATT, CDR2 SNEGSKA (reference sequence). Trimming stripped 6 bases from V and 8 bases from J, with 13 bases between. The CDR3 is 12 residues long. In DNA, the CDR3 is TGCAGTGCGAGTACAGGGAAGGAAAAACTGTTTTTT. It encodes CSASTGKEKLFF.

This CDR3 is CSASKGTNEKLFF. The CDR3 nucleotides read TGCAGTGCTAGCAAGGGAACTAATGAAAAACTGTTTTTT. This chain connects TRBV20-1 to TRBJ1-4; D gene unclear. In germline, CDR1 is DFQATT, CDR2 SNEGSKA (reference sequence). The V and J ends lost 3 bases and 1 base respectively, with 6 bases between them. The CDR3 has 13 amino acids.

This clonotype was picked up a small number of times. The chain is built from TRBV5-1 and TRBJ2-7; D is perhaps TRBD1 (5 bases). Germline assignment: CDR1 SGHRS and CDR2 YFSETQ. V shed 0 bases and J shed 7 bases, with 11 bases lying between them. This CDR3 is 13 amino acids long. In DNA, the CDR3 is TGCGCCAGCAGCTTGGGGGCAGGGCCGGAGCAGTACTTC. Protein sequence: CASSLGAGPEQYF. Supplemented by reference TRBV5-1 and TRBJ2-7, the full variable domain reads KAGVTQTPRYLIKTRGQQVTLSCSPISGHRSVSWYQQTPGQGLQFLFEYFSETQRNKGNFPGRFSGRQFSNSRSEMNVSTLELGDSALYLCASSLGAGPEQYFGPGTRLTVT.

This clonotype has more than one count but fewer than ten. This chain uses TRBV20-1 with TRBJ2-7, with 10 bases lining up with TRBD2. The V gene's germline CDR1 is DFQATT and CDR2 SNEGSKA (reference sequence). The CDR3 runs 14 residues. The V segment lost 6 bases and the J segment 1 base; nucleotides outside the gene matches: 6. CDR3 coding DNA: TGCAGTGCGCGGACTAGCGGTTTTTCCTACGAGCAGTACTTC. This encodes CSARTSGFSYEQYF.

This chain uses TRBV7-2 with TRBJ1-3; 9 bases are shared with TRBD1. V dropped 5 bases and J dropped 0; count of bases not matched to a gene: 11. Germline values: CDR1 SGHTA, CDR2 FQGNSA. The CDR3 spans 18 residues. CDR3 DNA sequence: TGTGCCAGCAGCCAAGATGTGGGACAGGGTCCCTCTGGAAACACCATATATTTT. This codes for CASSQDVGQGPSGNTIYF.

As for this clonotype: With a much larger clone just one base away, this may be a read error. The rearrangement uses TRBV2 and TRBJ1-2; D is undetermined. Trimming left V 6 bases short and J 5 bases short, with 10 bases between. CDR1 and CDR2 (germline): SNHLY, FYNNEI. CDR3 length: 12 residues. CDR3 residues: CASRVQTYGYTF. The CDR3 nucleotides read TGTGCCAGCAGGGTGCAAACTTATGGCTACACCTTC.